These 7 T cell receptor beta chains originate from one sample sequenced in a study of human T cells and chemical hapten exposure. TCRdb analysed the RACE reads with MiXCR anew, one entry per CDR3 protein. The sample lists roughly 38,000 distinct CDR3 sequences; 7.5% to 8% were seen once. Time point specified: pre-sensitization, week 0. Treatment: therapeutic diphenylcyclopropenone sensitization with weekly scalp DPC. This specimen consisted of whole blood, obtained in connection with sensitization to the hapten diphenylcyclopropenone (DPC). The receptor set was obtained from a woman in her forties or fifties with alopecia areata. Some clones in this sample may be carry-over from other donors' samples.

This clonotype was detected many times. The chain carries TRBV20-1 and TRBJ2-7; 7 positions match TRBD1. The CDR3 sequence is 14 residues long. Germline trimming cut 3 bases from V and 2 bases from J; bases unmatched to any gene: 7. CDR1 and CDR2 from the germline V gene are DFQATT and SNEGSKA (reference sequence). The CDR3 DNA reads TGCAGTGCTAGGGTAGGGGGCGCCGCCTACGAGCAGTACTTC. This encodes CSARVGGAAYEQYF.

This clonotype was seen ten or more times. The chain uses TRBV12-3 or TRBV12-4 and TRBJ1-5, with TRBD1 matching 9 bases. Germline trimming cut 2 bases from V and 6 bases from J; bases unmatched to any gene: 11. CDR3 length equals 17 residues. This CDR3 is CASSLILGGQGFQPQHF. The CDR3 region has the DNA TGTGCCAGCAGTTTAATTCTCGGGGGACAGGGCTTTCAGCCCCAGCATTTT.

This clonotype was counted ten times or more. The V and J genes are TRBV7-2 and TRBJ2-1; 8 bases are shared with TRBD1. J gave up 2 bases and V 6 bases, and 9 bases lay outside the gene matches. Germline CDR1 is SGHTA and CDR2 is FQGNSA. The CDR3 extends over 16 amino acids. The CDR3 DNA reads TGTGCCAGCAGGCGAGACAGGGGTATTGCCTACAATGAGCAGTTCTTC. Translating gives CASRRDRGIAYNEQFF. The entire variable domain, with the rest obtained from reference TRBV7-2 and TRBJ2-1, is as follows: GAGVSQSPSNKVTEKGKDVELRCDPISGHTALYWYRQSLGQGLEFLIYFQGNSAPDKSGLPSDRFSAERTGGSVSTLTIQRTQQEDSAVYLCASRRDRGIAYNEQFFGPGTRLTVL.

This clonotype was counted many times. This rearrangement joins TRBV7-6 to TRBJ1-5; TRBD1 matches at 8 bases. The CDR3 is 14 residues long. CDR1 SGHVS and CDR2 FNYEAQ come from the germline V gene. J gave up 4 bases and V 5 bases, and 4 bases lay outside the gene matches. The CDR3 region has the DNA TGTGCCAGCAGCGCGACAGGGGCAAATCAGCCCCAGCATTTT. Encoded protein: CASSATGANQPQHF.

This clonotype was detected ten times or more. This chain connects TRBV29-1 to TRBJ1-2, with 9 bases that match TRBD1. This CDR3 has 11 residues. Per germline, CDR1 SQVTM and CDR2 ANQGSEA. Trimming removed 6 bases from V and 8 bases from J; junction bases left unmatched: 4. CDR3 nucleotides: TGCAGCGTCTGGACAGGGGCGGGCTACACCTTC. This translates into CSVWTGAGYTF.

This clonotype was picked up a small number of times. The CDR3 sequence: CASSYVTGEGYEQYF. In nucleotides, the CDR3 is TGTGCCAGCAGCTACGTGACAGGTGAAGGCTACGAGCAGTACTTC. The V call is TRBV11-2, the J call TRBJ2-7; tentatively, D is TRBD1 (6 bases). Germline CDR1 reads SGHAT; CDR2 reads FQNNGV. The CDR3 spans 15 residues. The V gene lost 4 bases and the J gene lost 3 bases, with 16 bases spanning the gap.

V and J are TRBV10-3 and TRBJ2-7; D is unclear. There are 11 residues in the CDR3. Between the trimmed V and J ends, which lost 4 bases and 4 bases, there was a span of 5 bases. Germline V lookup: CDR1 ENHRY, CDR2 SYGVKD. The CDR3 DNA reads as TGTGCCATCAGTGCGGAATACGAGCAGTACTTC. Protein: CAISAEYEQYF.